These 8 T cell receptor beta chains were sequenced from one sample in a study of blood T cells in healthy people across ages. Through a sample-barcoded 5' primer and a J-beta primer mix, a second PCR was run for roughly 7 to 11 cycles. TCRdb reprocessed the 5' RACE reads with MiXCR, giving one entry per CDR3 protein. Of 1.8 million or so distinct CDR3 sequences in the sample, about 39% are singletons; the top ten hold about 21%. Sequenced sample: blood. The receptor set was obtained from a human donor in good health.

Written as DNA, the CDR3 is TGCGCCAGCAGCTTGACTGGGACTAGGACAGAGCAGTTCTTC. This encodes CASSLTGTRTEQFF. The chain uses TRBV5-1 and TRBJ2-1, with 8 bases fitting TRBD2. This CDR3 region has 14 residues. The germline CDR1 and CDR2 sequences are SGHRS and YFSETQ. The V and J ends lost 1 base and 10 bases, in that order; junction bases with no gene match: 7. Full variable domain (missing parts from reference TRBV5-1 and TRBJ2-1): KAGVTQTPRYLIKTRGQQVTLSCSPISGHRSVSWYQQTPGQGLQFLFEYFSETQRNKGNFPGRFSGRQFSNSRSEMNVSTLELGDSALYLCASSLTGTRTEQFFGPGTRLTVL.

This clonotype was detected a few times. The chain is built from TRBV7-3 and TRBJ2-7; D uncertain. This CDR3 spans 15 amino acids. Germline V gene sequence: CDR1 SGHTA, CDR2 FQGTGA. V gave up 0 bases and J gave up 2 bases, with 11 bases separating them. The CDR3 nucleotides are TGTGCCAGCAGCTTAACGGCTGGCCCGACCTACGAGCAGTACTTC. Its translation is CASSLTAGPTYEQYF.

This clonotype was seen more than once but under ten times. The chain employs TRBV24-1 and TRBJ2-3, with D possibly TRBD1 on 6 matching bases. The CDR3 consists of 20 residues. Germline V CDR1 and CDR2: KGHDR, SFDVKD. Deletions cut 0 bases from V and 5 bases from J, with 26 bases between. Here the CDR3 reads CATSDLTQTTRTASGDTQYF. Here the CDR3 DNA reads TGTGCCACCAGTGATTTGACACAAACCACAAGGACAGCATCGGGAGATACGCAGTATTTT.

V and J are TRBV4-2 and TRBJ1-4; D is perhaps TRBD1 (5 bases). The V and J ends lost 6 bases and 3 bases respectively, with 14 bases between them. CDR1 is LGHNA and CDR2 is YNFKEQ in the germline V gene. The CDR3 is 15 amino acids. DNA of the CDR3: TGTGCCAGCAGTGGCACGGGGGGGTCTAATGAAAAACTGTTTTTT. Amino acids: CASSGTGGSNEKLFF.

This clonotype appeared once. The chain employs TRBV7-2 and TRBJ2-7; 9 bases are shared with TRBD2. The germline gives CDR1 SGHTA, CDR2 FQGNSA. The CDR3 runs to 14 residues. V dropped 3 bases and J dropped 6; count of bases not matched to a gene: 6. The CDR3 DNA is TGTGCCAGCAGCTTGAGCGGGGGGAGGGCCGAGCAGTACTTC. Residues: CASSLSGGRAEQYF.

This clonotype was seen more than once but under ten times. The gene calls are TRBV4-2 and TRBJ1-6, with TRBD1 as a possible D gene (6 bases). Trimming took 0 bases from V and 9 from J, leaving 21 bases between them. The CDR3 is 18 residues long. The germline V gene has CDR1 LGHNA and CDR2 YNFKEQ. The CDR3 nucleotides are TGTGCCAGCAGCCAAGACCAAGCTCCTACAACCAGGGGTTCACCCCTCCACTTT. Protein product: CASSQDQAPTTRGSPLHF.

This clonotype was found a few times. The chain links TRBV29-1 to TRBJ1-1; weak D call: TRBD1 (6 bases). The CDR3 has 13 residues. With 5 bases removed from V and 1 base from J, the gap between germline ends came to 11 bases. The germline V gene encodes CDR1 SQVTM and CDR2 ANQGSEA. As DNA, the CDR3 is TGCAGCGTTCGACAGGAGAGGAACACTGAAGCTTTCTTT. This translates into CSVRQERNTEAFF.

V and J are TRBV20-1 and TRBJ2-1; the D gene is possibly TRBD2 (5 bases). Germline V gene data show CDR1 as DFQATT and CDR2 as SNEGSKA (reference sequence). The V and J ends lost 6 bases and 1 base respectively, with 16 bases between them. There are 15 residues in the CDR3. CDR3: CSARPGRISYNEQFF. The CDR3 DNA sequence: TGCAGTGCGCGGCCGGGGAGAATATCCTACAATGAGCAGTTCTTC.